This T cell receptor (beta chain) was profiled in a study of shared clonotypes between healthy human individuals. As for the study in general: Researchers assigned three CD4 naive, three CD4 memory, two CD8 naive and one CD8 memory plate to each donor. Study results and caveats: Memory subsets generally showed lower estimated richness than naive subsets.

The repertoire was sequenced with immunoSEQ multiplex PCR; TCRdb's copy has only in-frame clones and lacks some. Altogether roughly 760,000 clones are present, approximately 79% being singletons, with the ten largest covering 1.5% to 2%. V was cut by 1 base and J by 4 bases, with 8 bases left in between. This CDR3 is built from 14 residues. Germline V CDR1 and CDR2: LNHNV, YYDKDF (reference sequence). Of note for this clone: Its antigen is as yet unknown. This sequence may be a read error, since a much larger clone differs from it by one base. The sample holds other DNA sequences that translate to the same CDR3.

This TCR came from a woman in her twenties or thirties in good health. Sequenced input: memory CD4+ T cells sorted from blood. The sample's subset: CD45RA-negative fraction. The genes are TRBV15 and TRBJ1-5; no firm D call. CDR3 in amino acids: CATSRGTANQPQHF. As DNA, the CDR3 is TGTGCCACCAGCAGAGGGACTGCTAATCAGCCCCAGCATTTT.